This T cell receptor beta chain was documented in a study of T cells in Graves' hyperthyroidism and ophthalmopathy. Findings and limits, study-wide: Most thyroid clonotypes with frequency above 0.001 were detected in blood.

The length of the CDR3 is 16 residues. Per germline, CDR1 SGDLS and CDR2 YYNGEE. V lost 4 bases and J lost 9; bases outside the gene matches: 9. This clonotype has only a few counts. Its antigen is not identified. Diagnosis rested on symptoms, serum thyroxine and TRAb, thyroid ultrasound, and orbital computed tomography. It was RNA transcripts that yielded the amplified TCR beta CDR3 regions. The HTBI primer set drove a first-round RT-PCR of the TCR CDR3. TCRdb re-derived calls from the multiplex PCR reads in MiXCR, one entry per CDR3 protein. The sample shows 150,000 to 200,000 distinct CDR3 sequences, over 7.5% of them seen only once.

V usage is TRBV9 and J usage is TRBJ2-1; TRBD2 aligns across 14 bases. The TCR sequence derives from a young woman with Graves' hyperthyroidism that later progressed to Graves' ophthalmopathy. Sequencing was carried out using blood. The DNA for the CDR3 is TGTGCCAGCAGCCCACCGACTAGCGGGAGGGCCAGTGAGCAGTTCTTC. Translated: CASSPPTSGRASEQFF. Full variable domain (outside the CDR3, taken from reference TRBV9 and TRBJ2-1): DSGVTQTPKHLITATGQRVTLRCSPRSGDLSVYWYQQSLDQGLQFLIQYYNGEERAKGNILERFSAQQFPDLHSELNLSSLELGDSALYFCASSPPTSGRASEQFFGPGTRLTVL.